This T cell receptor (beta chain) was sequenced for a study of spatial heterogeneity in lung cancer. Study-level points and caveats: Counts of expanded alpha and beta TCRs within tumors tracked the tumor nonsynonymous mutation count.

The CDR3 is made up of 13 amino acids. The germline V gene has CDR1 MRHNA and CDR2 SNTAGT. V gave up 3 bases and J gave up 8 bases, with 13 bases separating them. One entry per CDR3 protein results from TCRdb running MiXCR on the 5' RACE reads. The sample consists of roughly 3,500 distinct CDR3 sequences, around 3.5% of them appearing once. This clonotype has at least ten counts. Its antigen is unknown. Indicated time point: sample taken at primary tumor resection. The V call is TRBV6-4, the J call TRBJ1-2, with a weak D call TRBD1 (5 bases). The receptor's source is a male donor with early-stage non-small cell lung cancer. The material was lung tumor tissue, obtained at surgery. CDR3 in DNA: TGTGCCAGCAGTGATCAGGGATCAGGAGGCTACACCTTC. Residues: CASSDQGSGGYTF.